These 17 T cell receptor beta chains came from one sample sequenced in a study of blood T cells in healthy people across ages. Through a sample-barcoded 5' primer and a J-beta primer mix, a second PCR was run for roughly 6 to 12 cycles. TCRdb itself ran the 5' RACE reads through MiXCR, one entry per CDR3 protein. The table lists hundreds of thousands of distinct CDR3 sequences, 58% of them singletons. Material for sequencing was blood. These receptors originate from a man in his thirties or forties in good health.

The V call is TRBV29-1, the J call TRBJ2-3; tentative D call: TRBD1 (5 bases). The CDR3 has 14 residues. The germline V gene has CDR1 SQVTM and CDR2 ANQGSEA. Trimming removed 4 bases from V and 0 bases from J, with 11 bases in between. CDR3 in DNA: TGCAGCGTTGGTGGACACCGTAGCACAGATACGCAGTATTTT. This translates into CSVGGHRSTDTQYF.

The chain carries TRBV20-1 and TRBJ2-1; 9 positions agree with TRBD1. CDR1 is DFQATT, CDR2 SNEGSKA, per germline (reference sequence). The V and J ends lost 5 bases and 2 bases, in that order; junction bases with no gene match: 7. The CDR3 consists of 15 residues. This CDR3 is CSAQARTGAYNEQFF. The CDR3 nucleotides read TGCAGTGCTCAAGCCCGGACAGGGGCCTACAATGAGCAGTTCTTC.

This chain connects TRBV27 to TRBJ2-1, with 8 bases lining up with TRBD2. V was clipped by 3 bases and J by 15 bases; unmatched bases: 7. This CDR3 spans 12 amino acids. CDR1 and CDR2 from the germline V gene are MNHEY and SMNVEV (reference sequence). The CDR3 nucleotides read TGTGCCAGCAGTTTCCAGCGGGAGTCTCTGTTCTTC. This sequence encodes CASSFQRESLFF.

V gene TRBV11-3 combines with J gene TRBJ2-5, with D possibly matching TRBD2 (6 bases). V lost 4 bases to trimming and J lost 4 bases, with 10 bases between them. This CDR3 spans 13 amino acids. CDR1 and CDR2 from the germline V gene are SGHNT and YENEEA. CDR3 loop: CASSWGVTETQYF. CDR3 DNA: TGTGCCAGCAGCTGGGGGGTAACAGAGACCCAGTACTTC.

This clonotype came up a few times. The genes are TRBV7-2 and TRBJ2-3, with TRBD1 matching 9 bases. The V gene's germline CDR1 is SGHTA and CDR2 FQGNSA. Trimming removed 4 bases from V and 0 bases from J; junction bases left unmatched: 5. This CDR3 region has 16 residues. The CDR3 DNA reads TGTGCCAGCAGCTCCAACAGGGGGCTTAGCACAGATACGCAGTATTTT. Amino acid sequence: CASSSNRGLSTDTQYF.

This clonotype was detected a few times. The rearrangement uses TRBV6-2 or TRBV6-3 and TRBJ2-1; D call uncertain. This CDR3 region has 11 residues. Deletions cut 2 bases from V and 9 bases from J, with 5 bases between. Per the germline V gene, CDR1 is MNHEY and CDR2 is SVGEGT. In nucleotides, the CDR3 is TGTGCCAGCAGTTACCGGGTTGAGCAGTTCTTC. As protein: CASSYRVEQFF.

This chain uses TRBV9 with TRBJ2-1, with D maybe TRBD2 (6 bases). Trimming left V 3 bases short and J 2 bases short, with 18 bases between. Germline assignment: CDR1 SGDLS and CDR2 YYNGEE. The length of the CDR3 is 17 residues. The CDR3 nucleotides are TGTGCCAGCAGCGCGACCCGGAGGGCCTCTCCCTACAATGAGCAGTTCTTC. Translated, it gives CASSATRRASPYNEQFF.

The chain links TRBV12-3 or TRBV12-4 to TRBJ2-5; 12 nucleotides line up with TRBD2. V dropped 5 bases and J dropped 3; count of bases not matched to a gene: 7. The CDR3 sequence is 16 residues long. The CDR3 loop is CASSGGRLAGEETQYF. CDR3 in DNA: TGTGCCAGCAGTGGGGGCCGACTAGCGGGGGAAGAGACCCAGTACTTC.

This clonotype showed up just a few times. The chain recombines TRBV3-1 with TRBJ1-2; D is uncertain. Trimming took 0 bases from V and 4 from J, leaving 9 bases between them. The CDR3 totals 14 residues. Germline lookup yields CDR1 LGHDT and CDR2 YNNKEL (reference sequence). The chain's CDR3 is CASSQDSASYGYTF. The CDR3 DNA is TGTGCCAGCAGCCAAGATTCGGCCAGCTATGGCTACACCTTC.

This chain links TRBV28 with TRBJ2-3; maybe TRBD1 (6 bases). Germline CDR1 is MDHEN and CDR2 is SYDVKM. The CDR3 totals 10 residues. Trimming cost V 11 bases and J 7 bases, with 10 bases left between them. DNA for the CDR3: TGTGCCTGGGGGCTGTATACGCAGTATTTT. Translated: CAWGLYTQYF. The variable domain in full, completed from reference TRBV28 and TRBJ2-3, reads DVKVTQSSRYLVKRTGEKVFLECVQDMDHENMFWYRQDPGLGLRLIYFSYDVKMKEKGDIPEGYSVSREKKERFSLILESASTNQTSMYLCAWGLYTQYFGPGTRLTVL.

This clonotype was counted between two and nine times. V and J are TRBV20-1 and TRBJ2-7; 14 bases map to TRBD2. Germline V gives CDR1 DFQATT, CDR2 SNEGSKA (reference sequence). V shed 5 bases and J 5 bases; nucleotides not matched to a gene: 5. The CDR3 loop spans 14 amino acids. CDR3 protein: CSAWGLAGAHEQYF. The CDR3 DNA reads as TGCAGTGCTTGGGGACTAGCGGGAGCACACGAGCAGTACTTC.

With respect to this clonotype: The junction departs from the called germline gene at one end, perhaps through a read error. The chain couples TRBV7-8 to TRBJ2-6; D might be TRBD2 (6 bases). Germline lookup yields CDR1 SGHVS and CDR2 FQNEAQ. CDR3 size: 18 residues. In DNA, the CDR3 is TGTGCCAGCAGCGGTTATGAAGGGCGGGGCTCTGGGACCAACGTCCTGACTTTC. It specifies CASSGYEGRGSGTNVLTF.

The chain has TRBV6-6 and TRBJ1-3; the D is unclear. Looked up from germline, CDR1 is MNHNY and CDR2 is SVGAGI (reference sequence). V lost 11 bases to trimming and J lost 4 bases, with 15 bases between them. The CDR3 totals 13 residues. CDR3 DNA: TGTGCCTCCCAGGTCGCTGGAGGAAACACCATATATTTT. This codes for CASQVAGGNTIYF.

This clonotype was observed a handful of times. This chain uses TRBV20-1 with TRBJ2-5, with 9 bases identical to TRBD2. The J call is uncertain, as TRBJ2-7 better fits the DNA end. Germline V lookup: CDR1 DFQATT, CDR2 SNEGSKA (reference sequence). The CDR3 is made up of 15 amino acids. CDR3 sequence: CSALGDLAGRYEQYF. In DNA form, the CDR3 reads TGCAGTGCTTTAGGGGATCTAGCGGGAAGGTACGAGCAGTACTTC.

The gene calls are TRBV6-5 and TRBJ2-7; a possible D gene is TRBD2 (5 bases). CDR1 MNHEY and CDR2 SVGAGI come from the germline V gene. Trimming cost V 7 bases and J 6 bases, with 10 bases left between them. This CDR3 has 11 amino acids. CDR3 coding DNA: TGTGCCAGCATCCCCGAGGGCGAGCAGTACTTC. It specifies CASIPEGEQYF.

The table lists this clonotype with a few counts. The J gene is TRBJ2-7, the V gene TRBV6-1; 8 bases map to TRBD1. V shed 8 bases and J 3 bases; nucleotides not matched to a gene: 12. This CDR3 has 15 residues. Per germline, CDR1 MNHNS and CDR2 SASEGT. CDR3 in amino acids: CASFESGTGVYEQYF. CDR3 DNA sequence: TGTGCCAGCTTTGAATCCGGGACAGGAGTCTACGAGCAGTACTTC.

CDR3 in amino acids: CASSRRGTGVDTQYF. CDR3 DNA: TGTGCCAGCAGCCGCCGTGGGACAGGGGTTGATACGCAGTATTTT. The gene calls are TRBV11-2 and TRBJ2-3; TRBD1 agrees at 10 bases. CDR1 is SGHAT, CDR2 FQNNGV, per germline. With V trimmed by 5 bases and J by 6 bases, 8 bases remained unmatched. The CDR3 extends over 15 amino acids.